The 30 T cell receptor beta chains below all came from one sample that was sequenced in a study of cytomegalovirus exposure and HLA in healthy donors. PCR amplification relied on 60 Vbeta primers (plus 13 Jbeta primers). Repertoires were generated with immunoSEQ multiplex PCR, while TCRdb's copy carries only in-frame clones and drops some. This sample has about 120,000 clones; over 8% occur once, and the top ten carry approximately 3%. Sequenced input: PBMCs. The source is a man aged 25 to 40 in good health and CMV-seronegative.

This clone was observed a few times. V usage is TRBV6-4 and J usage is TRBJ2-1; possibly TRBD2 for D (6 bases). The ends were cut back, 5 bases at V and 10 bases at J, with 12 bases in the middle. CDR1 and CDR2 from the germline V gene are MRHNA and SNTAGT. The CDR3 contains 12 residues. CDR3 bases: TGTGCCAGCAGTACCTTTGCGGGGGAGCAGTTCTTC. Protein sequence: CASSTFAGEQFF.

The chain employs TRBV7-9 and TRBJ2-1; tentatively, D is TRBD2 (6 bases). Germline CDR1 SEHNR, CDR2 FQNEAQ (reference sequence). Trimming took 4 bases from V and 8 from J, leaving 15 bases between them. CDR3 length: 14 residues. The CDR3 protein is CASSSQTSPDEQFF. CDR3 sequence (DNA): TGTGCCAGCAGCTCCCAAACTAGCCCGGATGAGCAGTTCTTC.

V usage is TRBV4-1 and J usage is TRBJ1-2; unclear D gene. V shed 4 bases and J shed 6 bases, with 15 bases lying between them. There are 14 residues in the CDR3. Germline assignment: CDR1 MGHRA and CDR2 YSYEKL. CDR3 residues: CASSRLASRDGYTF. CDR3 bases: TGCGCCAGCAGCCGCCTAGCCAGTAGGGATGGCTACACCTTC.

The chain has TRBV7-3 and TRBJ2-3; D gene unclear. Germline lookup yields CDR1 SGHTA and CDR2 FQGTGA. The V end lost 11 bases, the J end lost 3 bases, and 24 bases lay between the germline ends. CDR3 length: 16 amino acids. In DNA, the CDR3 is TGTGCCGGAATCCGGGTTTCCACCATACCTACAGATACGCAGTATTTT. Protein sequence: CAGIRVSTIPTDTQYF.

This chain connects TRBV30 to TRBJ1-4; 8 nucleotides align to TRBD1. CDR3 length equals 13 residues. Germline lookup yields CDR1 GTSNPN and CDR2 SVGIG (reference sequence). After removal of 5 bases from V and 4 bases from J, the junction contained 3 bases not matched to a gene. CDR3 sequence: CAWAGGLNEKLFF. CDR3 sequence (DNA): TGTGCCTGGGCAGGGGGCCTTAATGAAAAACTGTTTTTT. Combining the CDR3 with reference TRBV30 and TRBJ1-4 gives the whole variable domain SQTIHQWPATLVQPVGSPLSLECTVEGTSNPNLYWYRQAAGRGLQLLFYSVGIGQISSEVPQNLSASRPQDRQFILSSKKLLLSDSGFYLCAWAGGLNEKLFFGSGTQLSVL.

The gene calls are TRBV9 and TRBJ2-7; 11 bases match TRBD2. V was clipped by 7 bases and J by 7 bases; unmatched bases: 10. CDR3 length: 14 residues. Germline V gene sequence: CDR1 SGDLS, CDR2 YYNGEE. CDR3 region: CASSGSGGAAEQYF. The CDR3 DNA reads TGTGCCAGCTCCGGTAGCGGGGGGGCCGCGGAGCAGTACTTC.

This clone was counted between two and nine times. The J gene is TRBJ1-5, the V gene TRBV19, with 7 bases lining up with TRBD1. V lost 3 bases and J lost 0; bases outside the gene matches: 5. This CDR3 region has 16 residues. Per germline, CDR1 LNHDA and CDR2 SQIVND (reference sequence). Here the CDR3 DNA reads TGTGCCAGTAGTATTATGGGACAGTCTAGCAATCAGCCCCAGCATTTT. As protein: CASSIMGQSSNQPQHF.

This clone has only a few counts. The gene calls are TRBV27 and TRBJ1-1; D is possibly TRBD1 (6 bases). In germline, CDR1 is MNHEY, CDR2 SMNVEV (reference sequence). The CDR3 runs 15 residues. Between the trimmed V and J ends, which lost 2 bases and 5 bases, there was a span of 15 bases. The CDR3 nucleotides are TGTGCCAGCAGTTTAACCCCCGGGGGGCGAACTGAAGCTTTCTTT. Protein sequence: CASSLTPGGRTEAFF.

The chain has TRBV7-9 and TRBJ2-3; D remains unclear. Trimming took 1 base from V and 2 from J, leaving 4 bases between them. This CDR3 has 13 amino acids. Germline loops: CDR1 SEHNR, CDR2 FQNEAQ (reference sequence). CDR3 DNA: TGTGCCAGCAGCTTAGTAGTCACAGATACGCAGTATTTT. Translation: CASSLVVTDTQYF.

This clone was picked up a small number of times. The chain uses TRBV29-1 and TRBJ1-1; a possible D gene is TRBD1 (6 bases). CDR1 and CDR2 from the germline V gene are SQVTM and ANQGSEA. This CDR3 contains 15 residues. The V end was cut by 0 bases, the J end by 3 bases, with 14 bases between. The CDR3 region has the DNA TGCAGCGTTGAAGATCTCGTACAGGGCGACACTGAAGCTTTCTTT. Translated, it gives CSVEDLVQGDTEAFF.

The chain recombines TRBV6-5 with TRBJ1-4, with D hard to call. Germline CDR1 MNHEY, CDR2 SVGAGI. The CDR3 spans 16 residues. V was trimmed by 0 bases and J by 4 bases, leaving 12 bases between them. As DNA, the CDR3 is TGTGCCAGCAGTTACTCGGTCGGGGAACATAATGAAAAACTGTTTTTT. Protein product: CASSYSVGEHNEKLFF.

The rearrangement links TRBV12-5 to TRBJ2-2; weak D call: TRBD2 (5 bases). The CDR3 contains 14 residues. Trimming stripped 7 bases from V and 6 bases from J, with 15 bases between. Germline loops: CDR1 LGHNT, CDR2 FRNRAP. CDR3 bases: TGTGCTAGTGTAGACGGACTGCCCTCCGGGGAGCTGTTTTTT. Protein: CASVDGLPSGELFF.

This clone was observed a few times. This chain joins TRBV28 and TRBJ2-7; 16 positions agree with TRBD2. J gave up 1 base and V 8 bases, and 11 bases lay outside the gene matches. The CDR3 sequence is 18 residues long. From germline, CDR1 is MDHEN and CDR2 SYDVKM. The CDR3 spells CASGQTGTSGRESYEQYF. As DNA, the CDR3 is TGTGCCAGCGGACAAACCGGGACTAGCGGGAGGGAGTCCTACGAGCAGTACTTC.

This clone has just a few counts. J is TRBJ2-5 and V is TRBV5-1, with D maybe TRBD2 (5 bases). The germline V gene has CDR1 SGHRS and CDR2 YFSETQ. V was shortened by 1 base and J by 7 bases, with 17 bases between the two germline ends. The CDR3 contains 15 residues. The CDR3 region is CASSLSARGKGTQYF. As DNA, the CDR3 is TGCGCCAGCAGCTTGTCAGCACGAGGGAAAGGGACCCAGTACTTC.

This clone was counted only a few times. The chain recombines TRBV27 with TRBJ1-6, with 11 positions matching TRBD1. Trimming removed 5 bases from V and 9 bases from J; junction bases left unmatched: 6. The CDR3 has 15 amino acids. Germline-derived CDR1 and CDR2 are MNHEY and SMNVEV (reference sequence). The CDR3 protein is CASSPRTGGGSPLHF. As DNA, the CDR3 is TGTGCCAGCAGTCCCCGGACAGGGGGCGGTTCACCCCTCCACTTT.

J is TRBJ2-6 and V is TRBV29-1; 7 bases agree with TRBD1. Germline CDR1 reads SQVTM; CDR2 reads ANQGSEA. Losses at the gene ends were 3 bases for V and 4 bases for J; bases not matched to a gene: 9. The CDR3 is 16 residues long. In DNA, the CDR3 is TGCAGCGTTGATGCAAGGGGGCAGGGAGGGGCCAACGTCCTGACTTTC. Residues: CSVDARGQGGANVLTF.

In its sample, this clone was seen a few times. This chain links TRBV6-6 with TRBJ2-7; TRBD2 matches at 11 bases. CDR3 length: 14 residues. In germline, CDR1 is MNHNY, CDR2 SVGAGI (reference sequence). Trimming removed 6 bases from V and 3 bases from J; junction bases left unmatched: 4. The CDR3 coding sequence is TGTGCCAGCAGGGGCACTAGCGGGGGCTACGAGCAGTACTTC. It codes for CASRGTSGGYEQYF.

This clone came up a few times. The chain employs TRBV6-4 and TRBJ1-6; D ambiguous. V lost 4 bases to trimming and J lost 9 bases, with 10 bases between them. Germline-derived CDR1 and CDR2 are MRHNA and SNTAGT. The CDR3 sequence is 13 residues long. As DNA, the CDR3 is TGTGCCAGCAGTGCAGTCCGGGGTTCACCCCTCCACTTT. This codes for CASSAVRGSPLHF.

This clone has a handful of counts. The chain employs TRBV25-1 and TRBJ2-3; D possibly corresponds to TRBD2 (5 bases). Germline V gene data show CDR1 as MGHDK and CDR2 as SYGVNS. This CDR3 comprises 13 residues. The germline V and J ends were trimmed by 1 base and 4 bases, with 6 bases remaining between them. CDR3 nucleotide sequence: TGTGCCAGCAGTGAATCCGGGGCAGATACGCAGTATTTT. This translates into CASSESGADTQYF.

The chain combines TRBV6-5 with TRBJ2-4; D unclear. This CDR3 spans 16 amino acids. Looked up from germline, CDR1 is MNHEY and CDR2 is SVGAGI. V was shortened by 0 bases and J by 0 bases, with 9 bases between the two germline ends. This CDR3 reads CASSYSTELAKNIQYF. The CDR3 coding sequence is TGTGCCAGCAGTTACTCCACAGAGCTAGCCAAAAACATTCAGTACTTC.

The sample holds a few counts of this clone. V and J are TRBV5-6 and TRBJ2-7; 7 bases align to TRBD1. CDR1 is SGHDT and CDR2 is YYEEEE in the germline V gene. The CDR3 is made up of 15 amino acids. V gave up 1 base and J gave up 2 bases; unmatched junction bases: 6. CDR3 in DNA: TGTGCCAGCAGCTTGTTTGGCAGGGGGACCTACGAGCAGTACTTC. As protein: CASSLFGRGTYEQYF. The full variable domain, completed using reference TRBV5-6 and TRBJ2-7, is DAGVTQSPTHLIKTRGQQVTLRCSPKSGHDTVSWYQQALGQGPQFIFQYYEEEERQRGNFPDRFSGHQFPNYSSELNVNALLLGDSALYLCASSLFGRGTYEQYFGPGTRLTVT.

This clone was counted between two and nine times. This sequence joins TRBV6-5 and TRBJ2-5; no clear D gene. The DNA matches TRBJ2-7 better at its end, which makes the J call doubtful. Germline V gene data show CDR1 as MNHEY and CDR2 as SVGAGI. The CDR3 contains 14 residues. CDR3 protein: CASSHMGASYEQYF. In DNA form, the CDR3 reads TGTGCCAGCAGTCATATGGGCGCCTCCTACGAGCAGTACTTC.

This clone was seen only a few times. The chain combines TRBV5-1 with TRBJ2-6, with D maybe TRBD1 (6 bases). This CDR3 has 19 residues. V lost 0 bases and J 1 base, leaving 17 bases between the germline ends. Germline CDR1 is SGHRS and CDR2 is YFSETQ. CDR3 coding DNA: TGCGCCAGCAGCTTGGGACTCAGGGGAGCGGCGTCTGGGGCCAACGTCCTGACTTTC. Amino acid sequence: CASSLGLRGAASGANVLTF.

The chain recombines TRBV5-5 with TRBJ2-7; D perhaps matches TRBD1 (6 bases). V dropped 0 bases and J dropped 1 base, with 14 bases sitting between them. Germline CDR1 and CDR2: SGHKS and YYEKEE (reference sequence). CDR3 length equals 16 residues. CDR3 amino acids: CASSLATGQGSYEQYF. DNA of the CDR3: TGTGCCAGCAGCTTGGCAACCGGGCAGGGGTCCTACGAGCAGTACTTC.

This clone was recorded a few times. This chain joins TRBV29-1 and TRBJ2-1, with D tentatively TRBD2 (7 bases). Between the trimmed V and J ends, which lost 1 base and 10 bases, there was a span of 14 bases. CDR3 size: 13 residues. The V gene's germline CDR1 is SQVTM and CDR2 ANQGSEA. DNA of the CDR3: TGCAGCGTTGAAGTAGGGGGGGCGGGCGAGCAGTTCTTC. Protein sequence: CSVEVGGAGEQFF.

As DNA, the CDR3 is TGTGCCAGCAGTTTCGACAGGGGTTGGCAGTATTTT. Translation gives CASSFDRGWQYF. V and J are TRBV27 and TRBJ2-3; TRBD1 matches 8 bases. After removal of 3 bases from V and 11 bases from J, the junction contained 4 bases not matched to a gene. This CDR3 is 12 amino acids long. Germline CDR1 reads MNHEY; CDR2 reads SMNVEV (reference sequence).

V and J are TRBV7-2 and TRBJ2-5, with 14 bases that match TRBD2. This CDR3 region has 18 residues. Per germline, CDR1 SGHTA and CDR2 FQGNSA. The ends lost 2 bases at V and 2 bases at J; junction bases unmatched: 7. CDR3 sequence: CASSLIWRLAGGQETQYF. The CDR3 DNA is TGTGCCAGCAGCTTAATCTGGAGACTAGCGGGGGGGCAAGAGACCCAGTACTTC.

The V call is TRBV5-6, the J call TRBJ2-3; D call uncertain. V gave up 4 bases and J gave up 3 bases, with 15 bases separating them. The CDR3 covers 15 residues. CDR1 is SGHDT and CDR2 is YYEEEE in the germline V gene. The CDR3 region is CASSGTQRRTDTQYF. CDR3 coding DNA: TGTGCCAGCAGCGGAACGCAACGGAGAACAGATACGCAGTATTTT.

V and J are TRBV5-4 and TRBJ2-7, with 8 positions matching TRBD2. Germline V gene data show CDR1 as SGHNT and CDR2 as YYREEE (reference sequence). CDR3 length equals 14 residues. The V segment lost 4 bases and the J segment 3 bases; nucleotides outside the gene matches: 6. The CDR3 sequence is CASSLSGTSYEQYF. CDR3 in DNA: TGTGCCAGCAGCCTCTCCGGGACTAGCTACGAGCAGTACTTC.

This clone appeared a few times. The J gene is TRBJ1-2, the V gene TRBV6-1, with D maybe TRBD1 (5 bases). V lost 1 base to trimming and J lost 4 bases, with 10 bases between them. The CDR3 sequence is 14 residues long. Germline V lookup: CDR1 MNHNS, CDR2 SASEGT. CDR3 region: CASSEVMGGYGYTF. CDR3 coding DNA: TGTGCCAGCAGTGAAGTTATGGGGGGCTATGGCTACACCTTC.